What follows are 3 T cell receptor beta chains derived from one specimen sequenced in a study of neoadjuvant nivolumab and ipilimumab in lung cancer. This table comes from immunoSEQ multiplex PCR, and its TCRdb copy is limited to in-frame clones, with some not included. The sample consists of 26,000 or so clones, more than 80% of them appearing once. The input for sequencing was tumor tissue, taken after neoadjuvant nivolumab, alone or with ipilimumab, at or shortly before surgery. The source is an adult with non-small cell lung cancer.

V usage is TRBV21-1 and J usage is TRBJ1-2; TRBD1 is the table's D call and was not checked against the DNA. TRBV21-1 is given as a pseudogene. This CDR3 is 20 amino acids long. The CDR3 here is CASSKNPTRAGQLLNYGYTF. For the CDR3, the DNA is TGTGCCAGCAGCAAAAATCCGACTCGGGCAGGGCAACTACTAAACTATGGCTACACCTTC.

The chain recombines TRBV28 with TRBJ2-7; the match to TRBD2 covers 13 bases. V trimming: 8 bases; J trimming: 5 bases; junction bases outside the gene matches: 9. The germline gives CDR1 MDHEN, CDR2 SYDVKM. CDR3 size: 15 residues. The CDR3 nucleotides are TGTGCCAGCCCCCACGGACTAGCGGGGGAGGACGAGCAGTACTTC. It encodes CASPHGLAGEDEQYF.

The chain links TRBV5-1 to TRBJ1-4; 8 bases align to TRBD1. V shed 3 bases, J shed 8 bases, and the junction held 9 bases outside the gene matches. The CDR3 has 15 amino acids. Per the germline V gene, CDR1 is SGHRS and CDR2 is YFSETQ. The CDR3 DNA reads TGCGCCAGCAGCTATTCCGGGACAGGAGGGGAAAAACTGTTTTTT. Encoded protein: CASSYSGTGGEKLFF.